The rows below give T cell receptor beta chains drawn from one sample of a study of CD8+ T cells in alopecia areata. The table came from immunoSEQ multiplex PCR; TCRdb's copy has only in-frame clones and leaves some out. The table shows approximately 280,000 clones, with 58% occurring only once. The source material was CD4+ T cells sorted from blood, sampled at week 24, from a patient treated with tofacitinib. The receptor source for this set is a human donor with alopecia areata. CDR3s leave out the opening cysteine and the closing phenylalanine or tryptophan. Each record gives: CDR3 protein, D gene, V gene. A D gene is named only where the DNA matches it firmly.

CDR3 protein: ASTFLGLGTDTQY
D gene: -
V gene: TRBV11-2

CDR3 protein: AWSGGTSGSTDTQY
D gene: TRBD2
V gene: TRBV30

CDR3 protein: ASSRESNQPQH
D gene: -
V gene: TRBV2

CDR3 protein: ASSPRHGTSYEQY
D gene: -
V gene: TRBV28

CDR3 protein: SVDGTDTQY
D gene: -
V gene: TRBV29-1

CDR3 protein: AWSELAGGLTF
D gene: TRBD2
V gene: TRBV30

CDR3 protein: AWTPMGQWPEAF
D gene: -
V gene: TRBV30

CDR3 protein: ASSLGGVGNQPQH
D gene: -
V gene: TRBV13

CDR3 protein: ASSLAGSGANNEQF
D gene: TRBD2
V gene: TRBV7-9

CDR3 protein: ASSHGTPGDYGYT
D gene: -
V gene: TRBV5-4

CDR3 protein: AWGRDSYGYT
D gene: TRBD1
V gene: TRBV30

CDR3 protein: ASSKGAIDYGYT
D gene: TRBD1
V gene: TRBV2

CDR3 protein: ASKAGTPFGDQPQH
D gene: -
V gene: TRBV19

CDR3 protein: ASSISRVGQPQH
D gene: -
V gene: TRBV19

CDR3 protein: ASSQGHAGGPTKNIQY
D gene: TRBD2
V gene: TRBV4-1

CDR3 protein: ASSQSGSTDTQY
D gene: -
V gene: TRBV7-3

CDR3 protein: ASSQTPTYEQY
D gene: -
V gene: TRBV28

CDR3 protein: ASSLGGGLGAQY
D gene: TRBD2
V gene: TRBV7-2

CDR3 protein: ASRSPGRRGANTGELF
D gene: TRBD2
V gene: TRBV11-2

CDR3 protein: ASSSDTPNEQF
D gene: -
V gene: TRBV11-2

CDR3 protein: AQNEQAHTEAF
D gene: -
V gene: TRBV30

CDR3 protein: ASSLTGGNYEQY
D gene: TRBD1
V gene: TRBV5-1

CDR3 protein: ASRGSGFHEQY
D gene: -
V gene: TRBV5-1

CDR3 protein: ATSRGAATDTQY
D gene: -
V gene: TRBV15

CDR3 protein: AWAPIGNTIY
D gene: -
V gene: TRBV30

CDR3 protein: ASSYPVDPGANVLT
D gene: -
V gene: TRBV5-1

CDR3 protein: ASLMNTEAF
D gene: -
V gene: TRBV19

CDR3 protein: ASTGQGLVQY
D gene: TRBD2
V gene: TRBV11-1

CDR3 protein: ASSNPRTPGTQY
D gene: -
V gene: TRBV7-2

CDR3 protein: ASSLLDPSGELF
D gene: -
V gene: TRBV5-1

CDR3 protein: ATSRGEVYEQY
D gene: -
V gene: TRBV15

CDR3 protein: ASSHTGEYEQY
D gene: TRBD1
V gene: TRBV4-2

CDR3 protein: ASSHRFVRRRGVVREQF
D gene: TRBD2
V gene: TRBV14

CDR3 protein: ASSYSTGAYGYT
D gene: -
V gene: TRBV6-5

CDR3 protein: ASSPQGVGNQPQH
D gene: TRBD1
V gene: TRBV7-2

CDR3 protein: ASSLGGGLWAPTRYEQY
D gene: TRBD1
V gene: TRBV5-1

CDR3 protein: ASSPHRGYEQY
D gene: TRBD1
V gene: TRBV9

CDR3 protein: AWRPPPDSPSGANVLT
D gene: -
V gene: TRBV30

CDR3 protein: ASSVDRGLYNSPLH
D gene: TRBD1
V gene: TRBV9

CDR3 protein: AWSARSYNEQF
D gene: -
V gene: TRBV30

CDR3 protein: ASSVEFRASGELF
D gene: -
V gene: TRBV9

CDR3 protein: ASSQDQRTRETQY
D gene: TRBD2
V gene: TRBV4-2

CDR3 protein: SVRLAGGPRDEQF
D gene: TRBD2
V gene: TRBV29-1

CDR3 protein: ASSPQDGGNGETQY
D gene: TRBD2
V gene: TRBV18

CDR3 protein: ASTSVGSGANVLT
D gene: -
V gene: TRBV4-3

CDR3 protein: ASSTVGQF
D gene: -
V gene: TRBV2

CDR3 protein: ASSPFQDYGYT
D gene: -
V gene: TRBV7-2

CDR3 protein: SGWDRGNEQY
D gene: TRBD1
V gene: TRBV29-1

CDR3 protein: ASSPWTATNEKLF
D gene: -
V gene: TRBV7-9